This section outlines one TCR beta chain sequence together with its context. The target antigen is unknown. The ends were cut back, 4 bases at V and 5 bases at J, with 3 bases in the middle. CDR3 length: 11 amino acids. Germline CDR1 and CDR2: SGHNT and YYREEE (reference sequence). The protocol was immunoSEQ multiplex PCR, while the TCRdb copy is restricted to in-frame clones and leaves out a portion. The sample lists roughly 720,000 clones; 90% were seen once. This sample is part of a study of shared clonotypes between healthy human individuals. Study at large: Each donor had three CD4 naive, three CD4 memory, two CD8 naive and one CD8 memory plate. Overall study findings and caveats: Few donors restricted represented genetic and exposure-history diversity. Clonotype sharing across several donors was observed for 4% to 6.5% of naive CD4 clonotypes. Blood was the sole source, and tissue repertoires probably differ.

The rearrangement joins TRBV5-4 to TRBJ2-2; D is undetermined. The origin of this receptor is a man aged 18 to 30 in good health. Some clones in this sample may be carry-over from other donors' samples. The specimen was memory CD8+ T cells from PBMCs. Described subset: CD45RO+ cells pooled with CCR7-negative TemRA cells. DNA for the CDR3: TGTGCCAGCAGCGGTACCGGGGAGCTGTTTTTT. Translated, it gives CASSGTGELFF.